A single sample is the source of the 29 T cell receptor beta chains below, sequenced in a study of shared clonotypes between healthy human individuals. The method was immunoSEQ multiplex PCR; TCRdb's version includes in-frame clones alone and lacks a portion of them. The data show about 490,000 clones, over 60% seen once. Sequenced material: PBMCs. These receptors originate from a woman between 40 and 50 years old in good health. Some clones in this sample may be carry-over from other donors' samples.

V is TRBV28 and J is TRBJ2-7; 8 bases are a match to TRBD1. CDR3 size: 14 residues. Per the germline V gene, CDR1 is MDHEN and CDR2 is SYDVKM. Germline trimming cut 7 bases from V and 2 bases from J; bases unmatched to any gene: 7. CDR3 sequence (DNA): TGTGCCAGCATCCGGGGGACAGGCGCCTACGAGCAGTACTTC. Translating gives CASIRGTGAYEQYF.

This sequence joins TRBV7-8 and TRBJ2-2; D may match TRBD1 or TRBD2 (5 bases each). The V gene's germline CDR1 is SGHVS and CDR2 FQNEAQ. With 5 bases removed from V and 6 bases from J, the gap between germline ends came to 13 bases. CDR3 size: 14 residues. DNA for the CDR3: TGTGCCAGCAGCCTAGAGAGGGGATCCGGGGAGCTGTTTTTT. This sequence encodes CASSLERGSGELFF.

V and J are TRBV18 and TRBJ2-1; weak D call: TRBD2 (5 bases). Germline assignment: CDR1 KGHSH and CDR2 LQKENI. This CDR3 is built from 14 residues. Trimming stripped 5 bases from V and 7 bases from J, with 15 bases between. CDR3 sequence reads: CASSSSAIKNEQFF. The CDR3 coding sequence is TGTGCCAGCTCAAGTAGCGCAATAAAGAATGAGCAGTTCTTC.

The chain has TRBV28 and TRBJ2-7; 8 nucleotides align to TRBD2. Germline lookup yields CDR1 MDHEN and CDR2 SYDVKM. V gave up 6 bases and J gave up 1 base; unmatched junction bases: 8. CDR3 length: 15 amino acids. This CDR3 is CASSPERESSYEQYF. In DNA, the CDR3 is TGTGCCAGCAGCCCGGAGCGGGAGAGTTCCTACGAGCAGTACTTC. Combining the CDR3 with reference TRBV28 and TRBJ2-7 gives the whole variable domain DVKVTQSSRYLVKRTGEKVFLECVQDMDHENMFWYRQDPGLGLRLIYFSYDVKMKEKGDIPEGYSVSREKKERFSLILESASTNQTSMYLCASSPERESSYEQYFGPGTRLTVT.

The rearrangement links TRBV5-8 to TRBJ2-7; 10 bases are a match to TRBD2. This CDR3 has 12 residues. The V gene's germline CDR1 is SGHTS and CDR2 YDEGEE. CDR3 region: CASSLRLAGVKV. As DNA, the CDR3 is TGTGCCAGCAGCTTGAGGCTAGCGGGAGTTAAGGTC.

The chain couples TRBV11-2 to TRBJ1-2, with 7 bases aligning to TRBD1. CDR1 is SGHAT, CDR2 FQNNGV, per germline. The CDR3 loop spans 16 amino acids. V lost 4 bases to trimming and J lost 3 bases; unmatched junction nucleotides: 11. The CDR3 region is CASSSTGARIDYGYTF. The CDR3 DNA sequence: TGTGCCAGCAGCTCAACAGGGGCTCGGATTGACTATGGCTACACCTTC. The whole variable domain, remainder taken from reference TRBV11-2 and TRBJ1-2, is EAGVAQSPRYKIIEKRQSVAFWCNPISGHATLYWYQQILGQGPKLLIQFQNNGVVDDSQLPKDRFSAERLKGVDSTLKIQPAKLEDSAVYLCASSSTGARIDYGYTFGSGTRLTVV.

This chain joins TRBV28 and TRBJ2-7; 12 nucleotides match TRBD2. CDR1 is MDHEN and CDR2 is SYDVKM in the germline V gene. The CDR3 spans 12 residues. V shed 6 bases, J shed 9 bases, and the junction held 3 bases outside the gene matches. The CDR3 loop is CASRLAGGRQYF. For the CDR3, the DNA is TGTGCCAGCAGACTAGCGGGGGGAAGGCAGTACTTC.

The rearrangement uses TRBV7-2 and TRBJ2-1, with 7 bases aligning to TRBD2. Trimming took 6 bases from V and 7 from J; bases not matched to a gene: 12. Germline V CDR1 and CDR2: SGHTA, FQGNSA. CDR3 length: 15 amino acids. This CDR3 is CASRPSGRATNEQFF. DNA for the CDR3: TGTGCCAGCAGACCTAGTGGGAGGGCGACGAATGAGCAGTTCTTC.

The V and J genes are TRBV7-9 and TRBJ2-5; 9 bases line up with TRBD1. Germline CDR1 reads SEHNR; CDR2 reads FQNEAQ (reference sequence). The CDR3 contains 14 residues. The V segment lost 5 bases and the J segment 5 bases; nucleotides outside the gene matches: 6. CDR3 residues: CASSRQGVWETQYF. The CDR3 DNA sequence: TGTGCCAGCAGCCGACAGGGGGTGTGGGAGACCCAGTACTTC.

The chain has TRBV19 and TRBJ2-7; weak D call: TRBD2 (6 bases). The V gene lost 7 bases and the J gene lost 2 bases, with 15 bases spanning the gap. The CDR3 runs to 14 residues. The V gene's germline CDR1 is LNHDA and CDR2 SQIVND (reference sequence). CDR3 sequence reads: CASTTAGNPYEQYF. The CDR3 DNA reads TGTGCCAGTACCACGGCGGGGAACCCCTACGAGCAGTACTTC.

The gene calls are TRBV28 and TRBJ1-4, with D unclear. The V end lost 8 bases, the J end lost 4 bases, and 17 bases lay between the germline ends. Germline loops: CDR1 MDHEN, CDR2 SYDVKM. The CDR3 runs to 15 residues. DNA for the CDR3: TGTGCCAGCTCTTCGTACGAACTGATTAATGAAAAACTGTTTTTT. Translated: CASSSYELINEKLFF. Supplemented by reference TRBV28 and TRBJ1-4, the full variable domain reads DVKVTQSSRYLVKRTGEKVFLECVQDMDHENMFWYRQDPGLGLRLIYFSYDVKMKEKGDIPEGYSVSREKKERFSLILESASTNQTSMYLCASSSYELINEKLFFGSGTQLSVL.

The V and J genes are TRBV6-4 and TRBJ2-3, with a possible D match to TRBD2 (5 bases). The CDR3 extends over 13 amino acids. V lost 0 bases and J 10 bases, leaving 11 bases between the germline ends. Germline CDR1 reads MRHNA; CDR2 reads SNTAGT. The CDR3 here is CASSDSGETSQYF. The CDR3 DNA is TGTGCCAGCAGTGACTCGGGAGAGACATCGCAGTATTTT.

This clone occurred once. The rearrangement links TRBV28 to TRBJ1-4; tentatively, D is TRBD1 (6 bases). V was pared by 6 bases and J by 1 base, with 18 bases between. The length of the CDR3 is 17 residues. Germline V CDR1 and CDR2: MDHEN, SYDVKM. DNA for the CDR3: TGTGCCAGCAGCAGCACAGGGCTTACTTTAACTAATGAAAAACTGTTTTTT. Residues: CASSSTGLTLTNEKLFF.

This clone came up many times. This sequence joins TRBV30 and TRBJ1-4, with 7 bases fitting TRBD1. The junction had 14 bases not matched to a gene; V was cut back by 4 bases and J by 6 bases. This CDR3 has 16 amino acids. In germline, CDR1 is GTSNPN, CDR2 SVGIG (reference sequence). The CDR3 spells CAWKFAGGSQDEKLFF. In DNA form, the CDR3 reads TGTGCCTGGAAGTTCGCAGGGGGTAGTCAAGATGAAAAACTGTTTTTT.

V is TRBV5-4 and J is TRBJ1-3; D gene uncertain. Trimming cost V 2 bases and J 0 bases, with 6 bases left between them. The CDR3 spans 14 residues. CDR1 SGHNT and CDR2 YYREEE come from the germline V gene (reference sequence). The CDR3 protein is CASSFWGSGNTIYF. The CDR3 DNA reads as TGTGCCAGCAGCTTTTGGGGCTCTGGAAACACCATATATTTT.

CDR3 amino acids: CASSPRTRMGTGELFF. For the CDR3, the DNA is TGTGCCAGCAGCCCTCGGACAAGAATGGGCACCGGGGAGCTGTTTTTT. This sequence joins TRBV9 and TRBJ2-2, with D perhaps TRBD1 (5 bases). The CDR3 consists of 16 residues. The V end was cut by 4 bases, the J end by 4 bases, with 17 bases between. The germline gives CDR1 SGDLS, CDR2 YYNGEE.

This clone was detected once. This sequence joins TRBV10-3 and TRBJ2-3; D not certain. Looked up from germline, CDR1 is ENHRY and CDR2 is SYGVKD. The CDR3 is 13 residues long. Trimming took 4 bases from V and 3 from J, leaving 8 bases between them. CDR3 sequence (DNA): TGTGCCATCAGTGCCTTGGGGACAGATACGCAGTATTTT. As protein: CAISALGTDTQYF.

Only a few counts were recorded for this clone. Here the CDR3 DNA reads TGTGCCAGCACCCTGCGGGGGAGTCAGCCCCAGCATTTT. This encodes CASTLRGSQPQHF. The chain has TRBV6-1 and TRBJ1-5; D might be TRBD1 (5 bases). Germline values: CDR1 MNHNS, CDR2 SASEGT. The CDR3 loop spans 13 amino acids. Between the trimmed V and J ends, which lost 7 bases and 6 bases, there was a span of 13 bases.

This chain joins TRBV10-3 and TRBJ2-7; D remains ambiguous. The germline V and J ends were trimmed by 3 bases and 0 bases, with 3 bases remaining between them. Per the germline V gene, CDR1 is ENHRY and CDR2 is SYGVKD. CDR3 size: 12 residues. The CDR3 DNA is TGTGCCATCAGTGAAAACTCCTACGAGCAGTACTTC. It translates to CAISENSYEQYF.

This chain links TRBV2 with TRBJ2-7; 12 nucleotides match TRBD1. This CDR3 spans 17 amino acids. CDR1 SNHLY and CDR2 FYNNEI come from the germline V gene. After removal of 7 bases from V and 2 bases from J, the junction contained 12 bases not matched to a gene. The CDR3 region is CASKGDRGQGAAYEQYF. The CDR3 nucleotides read TGTGCCAGCAAAGGGGACAGGGGGCAAGGTGCGGCCTACGAGCAGTACTTC.

This chain joins TRBV5-6 and TRBJ2-7, with TRBD1 matching 9 bases. Germline trimming cut 4 bases from V and 5 bases from J; bases unmatched to any gene: 7. Germline V gene lookup returns CDR1 SGHDT and CDR2 YYEEEE. The CDR3 is 14 residues long. The CDR3 DNA follows: TGTGCCAGCAGCCCGGAACAGGGGGCCCACGAGCAGTACTTC. It yields the protein CASSPEQGAHEQYF.

This clone was counted between two and nine times. The chain is built from TRBV28 and TRBJ2-3; D not resolved. The length of the CDR3 is 13 residues. Germline V gives CDR1 MDHEN, CDR2 SYDVKM. V gave up 5 bases and J gave up 6 bases, with 12 bases separating them. The CDR3 bases are TGTGCCAGCAGTCCCCCTTGGACGGATACGCAGTATTTT. Translating it yields CASSPPWTDTQYF.

The V and J genes are TRBV7-8 and TRBJ2-1; possibly TRBD2 for D (5 bases). Trimming took off 5 bases at V and 10 bases at J, with 9 bases between the two ends. CDR3 length equals 11 residues. Germline V CDR1 and CDR2: SGHVS, FQNEAQ. The CDR3 nucleotides are TGTGCCAGCAGCCCCTCGGGGGAGCAGTTCTTC. This gives the protein CASSPSGEQFF.

This chain joins TRBV11-2 and TRBJ2-1, with 14 bases identical to TRBD2. This CDR3 has 16 amino acids. Germline lookup yields CDR1 SGHAT and CDR2 FQNNGV. V trimming: 2 bases; J trimming: 4 bases; junction bases outside the gene matches: 1. This chain's CDR3 is CASSLRLAGGYNEQFF. The DNA for the CDR3 is TGTGCCAGCAGCTTAAGACTAGCGGGAGGGTACAATGAGCAGTTCTTC.

This chain connects TRBV21-1 to TRBJ2-7; the tabulated D call, TRBD1, remains unverified against the DNA. TRBV21-1 is annotated as a pseudogene. CDR3 length: 16 residues. CDR3 sequence reads: CASSKDVQGWFHEQYF. The CDR3 DNA follows: TGTGCCAGCAGCAAAGACGTCCAGGGGTGGTTCCACGAGCAGTACTTC.

The chain employs TRBV11-2 and TRBJ2-5, with 7 bases identical to TRBD2. Germline assignment: CDR1 SGHAT and CDR2 FQNNGV. There are 16 residues in the CDR3. The junction had 8 bases not matched to a gene; V was cut back by 1 base and J by 3 bases. The CDR3 protein is CASSLATWGGEETQYF. As DNA, the CDR3 is TGTGCCAGCAGCTTAGCGACATGGGGAGGGGAAGAGACCCAGTACTTC.

The CDR3 region has the DNA TGCAGCGTTGAGGGGGCCAAGGGGACACCCTATGGCTACACCTTC. Encoded protein: CSVEGAKGTPYGYTF. The V and J genes are TRBV29-1 and TRBJ1-2; D might be TRBD1 (6 bases). This CDR3 is 15 amino acids long. Germline loops: CDR1 SQVTM, CDR2 ANQGSEA. The V gene lost 3 bases and the J gene lost 4 bases, with 18 bases spanning the gap.

The genes are TRBV4-1 and TRBJ2-1; TRBD2 agrees at 9 bases. The CDR3 is 13 residues long. CDR1 is MGHRA, CDR2 YSYEKL, per germline. The junction had 7 bases not matched to a gene; V was cut back by 11 bases and J by 5 bases. CDR3 bases: TGCGCCGGAAAACTAGCGGGCAACAATGAGCAGTTCTTC. Translated, it gives CAGKLAGNNEQFF.

This chain uses TRBV7-3 with TRBJ2-3; 11 positions agree with TRBD2. CDR1 and CDR2 from the germline V gene are SGHTA and FQGTGA. The V gene end was trimmed by 5 bases and the J gene end by 5 bases; junction bases not matched to a gene: 3. CDR3 length equals 14 residues. CDR3 loop: CASSVGLAGDTQYF. The DNA of the CDR3 is TGTGCCAGCAGCGTCGGACTAGCGGGAGATACGCAGTATTTT.